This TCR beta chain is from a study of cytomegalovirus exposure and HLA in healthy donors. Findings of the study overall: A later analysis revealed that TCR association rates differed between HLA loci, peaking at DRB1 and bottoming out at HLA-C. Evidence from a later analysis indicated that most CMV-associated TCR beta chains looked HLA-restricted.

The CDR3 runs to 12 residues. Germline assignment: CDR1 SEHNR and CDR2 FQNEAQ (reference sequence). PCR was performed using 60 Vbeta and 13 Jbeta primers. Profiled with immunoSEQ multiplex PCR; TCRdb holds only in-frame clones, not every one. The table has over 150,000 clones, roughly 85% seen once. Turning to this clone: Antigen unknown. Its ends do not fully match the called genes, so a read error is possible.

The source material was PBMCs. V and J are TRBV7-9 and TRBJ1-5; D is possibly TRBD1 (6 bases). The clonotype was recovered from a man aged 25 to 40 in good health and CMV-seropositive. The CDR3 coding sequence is TGTTCCAGCAGCCTGGGGGCTCAGCCCCAGCATTTT. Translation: CSSSLGAQPQHF.